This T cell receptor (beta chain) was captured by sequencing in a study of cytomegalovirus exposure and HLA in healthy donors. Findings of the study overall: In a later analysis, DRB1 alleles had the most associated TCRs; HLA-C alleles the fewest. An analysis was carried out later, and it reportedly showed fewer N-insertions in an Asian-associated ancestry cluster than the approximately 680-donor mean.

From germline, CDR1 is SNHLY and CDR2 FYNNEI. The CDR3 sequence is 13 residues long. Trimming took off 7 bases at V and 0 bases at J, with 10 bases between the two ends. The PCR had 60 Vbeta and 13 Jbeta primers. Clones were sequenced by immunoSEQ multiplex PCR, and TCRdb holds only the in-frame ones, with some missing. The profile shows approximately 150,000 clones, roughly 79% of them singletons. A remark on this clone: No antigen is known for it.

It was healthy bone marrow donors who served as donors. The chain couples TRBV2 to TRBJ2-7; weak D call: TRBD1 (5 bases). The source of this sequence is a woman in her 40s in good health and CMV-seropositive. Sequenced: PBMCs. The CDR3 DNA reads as TGTGCCAGCAAACCAGGGTACTCCTACGAGCAGTACTTC. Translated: CASKPGYSYEQYF. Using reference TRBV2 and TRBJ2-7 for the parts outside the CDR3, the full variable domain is EPEVTQTPSHQVTQMGQEVILRCVPISNHLYFYWYRQILGQKVEFLVSFYNNEISEKSEIFDDQFSVERPDGSNFTLKIRSTKLEDSAMYFCASKPGYSYEQYFGPGTRLTVT.